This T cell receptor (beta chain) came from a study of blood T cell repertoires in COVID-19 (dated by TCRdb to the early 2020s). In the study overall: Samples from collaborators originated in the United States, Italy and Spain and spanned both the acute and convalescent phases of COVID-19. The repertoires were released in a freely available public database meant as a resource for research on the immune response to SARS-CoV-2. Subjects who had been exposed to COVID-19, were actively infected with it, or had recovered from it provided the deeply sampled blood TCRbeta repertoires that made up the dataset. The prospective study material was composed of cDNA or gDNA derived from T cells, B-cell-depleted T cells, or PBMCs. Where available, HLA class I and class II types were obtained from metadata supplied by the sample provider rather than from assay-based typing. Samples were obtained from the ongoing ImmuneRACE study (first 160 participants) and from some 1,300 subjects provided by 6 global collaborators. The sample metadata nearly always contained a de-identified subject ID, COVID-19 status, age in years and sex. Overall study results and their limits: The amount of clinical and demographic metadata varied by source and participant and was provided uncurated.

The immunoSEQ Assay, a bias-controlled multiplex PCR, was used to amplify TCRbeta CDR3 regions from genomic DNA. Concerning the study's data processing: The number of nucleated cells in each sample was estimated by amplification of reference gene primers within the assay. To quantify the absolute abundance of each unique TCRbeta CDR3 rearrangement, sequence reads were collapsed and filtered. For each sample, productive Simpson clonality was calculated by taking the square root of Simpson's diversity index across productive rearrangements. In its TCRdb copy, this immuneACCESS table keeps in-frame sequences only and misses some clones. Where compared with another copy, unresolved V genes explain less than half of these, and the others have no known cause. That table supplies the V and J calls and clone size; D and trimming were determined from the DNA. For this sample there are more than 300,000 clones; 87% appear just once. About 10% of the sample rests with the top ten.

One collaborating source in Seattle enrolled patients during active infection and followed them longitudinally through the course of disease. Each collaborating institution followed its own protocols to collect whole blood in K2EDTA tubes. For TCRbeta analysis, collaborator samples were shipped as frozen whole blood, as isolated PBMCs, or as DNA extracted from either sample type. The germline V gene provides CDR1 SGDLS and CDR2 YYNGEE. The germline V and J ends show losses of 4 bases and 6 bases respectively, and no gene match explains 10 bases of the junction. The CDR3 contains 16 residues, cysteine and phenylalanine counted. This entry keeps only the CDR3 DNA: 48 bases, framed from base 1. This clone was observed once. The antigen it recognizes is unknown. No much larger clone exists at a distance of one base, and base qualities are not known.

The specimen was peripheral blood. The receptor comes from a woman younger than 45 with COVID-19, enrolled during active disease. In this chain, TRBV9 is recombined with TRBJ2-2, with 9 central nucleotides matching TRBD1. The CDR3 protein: CASSPIGQGRPGELFF. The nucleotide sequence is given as TGTGCCAGCAGCCCCATAGGACAGGGGAGGCCCGGGGAGCTGTTTTTT.